The source of this T cell receptor beta chain is a study of blood T cell repertoires in COVID-19. On the study more broadly: Acute and convalescent COVID-19 specimens originated in the United States, Italy and Spain. In each case, the material was cDNA or gDNA derived from T cells, B-cell-depleted T cells, or PBMCs.

The CDR3 spans 13 residues. CDR1 and CDR2 (germline): MNHNS, SASEGT. Trimming took off 0 bases at V and 8 bases at J, with 7 bases between the two ends. Per the authors' pipeline: Nucleated cell number was recorded as an estimate derived from reference gene primer amplification. TCRdb's copy holds only in-frame clones and misses some; the assay was immunoSEQ multiplex PCR. That table is the source of V, J and clone size, and D and trimming were worked out from the DNA. The sample holds roughly 190,000 clones; more than 60% are singletons and the top ten take about an eighth. Material for sequencing was peripheral blood. The TCR was taken from a woman between 50 and 59 years old with acute or convalescent COVID-19. The rearrangement joins TRBV6-1 to TRBJ1-4; no definite D call. CDR3 sequence: CASSEAWAEKLFF. The CDR3 nucleotides are TGTGCCAGCAGTGAAGCGTGGGCGGAAAAACTGTTTTTT.